The sample holds a few counts of the clone carrying this T cell receptor (beta chain). V lost 3 bases, J lost 4 bases, and 1 base stayed unmatched. Per germline, CDR1 LNHNV and CDR2 YYDKDF (reference sequence). The CDR3 sequence is 16 residues long. In the source study's methods: Reference gene primer amplification gave estimated nucleated cell counts. Sequenced by immunoSEQ multiplex PCR; TCRdb stores in-frame clones only, minus some. That table is the source of V, J and clone size, and D and trimming were worked out from the DNA. The sample has hundreds of thousands of clones, about 89% seen once; the top ten hold more than 5.5%. These data belong to a study of blood T cell repertoires in COVID-19. The wider study: From the United States, Italy and Spain came samples of acute and convalescent COVID-19.

Input material: peripheral blood. The origin of this receptor is a man in his 60s who had recovered from COVID-19. V and J are TRBV15 and TRBJ2-3, with 16 bases that match TRBD2. CDR3 region: CATSSGTSGGADTQYF. The DNA for the CDR3 is TGTGCCACCAGCAGCGGGACTAGCGGGGGGGCAGATACGCAGTATTTT.